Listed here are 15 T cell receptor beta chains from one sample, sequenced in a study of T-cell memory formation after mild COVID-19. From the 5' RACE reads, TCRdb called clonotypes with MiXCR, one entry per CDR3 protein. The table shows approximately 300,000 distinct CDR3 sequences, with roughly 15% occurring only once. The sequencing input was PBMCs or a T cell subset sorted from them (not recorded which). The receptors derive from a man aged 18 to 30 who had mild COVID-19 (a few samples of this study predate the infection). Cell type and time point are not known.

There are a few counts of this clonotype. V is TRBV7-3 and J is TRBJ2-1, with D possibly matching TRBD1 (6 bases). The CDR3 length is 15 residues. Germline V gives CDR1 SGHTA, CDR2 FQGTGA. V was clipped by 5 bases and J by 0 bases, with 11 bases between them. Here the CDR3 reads CASSRDTNSYNEQFF. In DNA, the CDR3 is TGTGCCAGCAGCCGGGACACCAACTCCTACAATGAGCAGTTCTTC.

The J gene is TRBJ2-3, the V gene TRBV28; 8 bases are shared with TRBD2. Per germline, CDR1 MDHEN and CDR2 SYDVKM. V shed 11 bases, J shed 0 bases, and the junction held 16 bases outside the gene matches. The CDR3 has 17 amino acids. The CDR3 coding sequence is TGTGCCTACCACGGGCAAACGGGAGGGAAGAGCACAGATACGCAGTATTTT. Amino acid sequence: CAYHGQTGGKSTDTQYF.

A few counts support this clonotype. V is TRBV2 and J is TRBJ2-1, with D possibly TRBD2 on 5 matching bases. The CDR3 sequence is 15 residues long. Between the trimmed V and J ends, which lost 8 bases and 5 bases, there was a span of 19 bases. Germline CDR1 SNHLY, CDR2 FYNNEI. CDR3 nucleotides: TGTGCCAGCCGCGATAAGAGGACTGGAGACAATGAGCAGTTCTTC. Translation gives CASRDKRTGDNEQFF.

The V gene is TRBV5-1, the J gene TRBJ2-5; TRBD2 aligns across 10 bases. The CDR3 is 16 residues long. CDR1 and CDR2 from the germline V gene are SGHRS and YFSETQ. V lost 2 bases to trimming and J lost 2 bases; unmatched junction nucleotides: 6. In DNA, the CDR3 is TGCGCCAGCAGCTTAGTCGGAGCGGGGGGGCAAGAGACCCAGTACTTC. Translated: CASSLVGAGGQETQYF.

The CDR3 DNA reads TGTGCCACCAGTGGCCCCCCATCGGGGACAGATACGCAGTATTTT. Residues: CATSGPPSGTDTQYF. The chain joins TRBV24-1 to TRBJ2-3, with TRBD2 as a possible D gene (5 bases). Trimming pared 5 bases from V and 3 bases from J, leaving 14 bases between. The V gene's germline CDR1 is KGHDR and CDR2 SFDVKD. This CDR3 is 15 amino acids long.

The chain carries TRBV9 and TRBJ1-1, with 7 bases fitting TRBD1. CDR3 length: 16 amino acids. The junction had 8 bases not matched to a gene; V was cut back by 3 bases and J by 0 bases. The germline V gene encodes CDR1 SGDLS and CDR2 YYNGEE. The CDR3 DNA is TGTGCCAGCAGCGCCCGCTCAGGGGGTTTGAACACTGAAGCTTTCTTT. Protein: CASSARSGGLNTEAFF.

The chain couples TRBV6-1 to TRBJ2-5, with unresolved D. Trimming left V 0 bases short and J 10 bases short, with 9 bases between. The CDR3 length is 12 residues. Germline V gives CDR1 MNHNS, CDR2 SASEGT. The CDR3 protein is CASSEANEVQYF. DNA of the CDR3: TGTGCCAGCAGTGAAGCTAACGAGGTCCAGTACTTC.

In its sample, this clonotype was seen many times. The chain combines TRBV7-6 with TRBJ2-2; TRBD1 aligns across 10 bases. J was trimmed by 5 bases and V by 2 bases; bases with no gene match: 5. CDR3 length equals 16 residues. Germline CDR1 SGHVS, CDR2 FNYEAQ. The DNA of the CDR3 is TGTGCCAGCAGCTTACAAGGGACAGGGGTAACCGGGGAGCTGTTTTTT. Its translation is CASSLQGTGVTGELFF.

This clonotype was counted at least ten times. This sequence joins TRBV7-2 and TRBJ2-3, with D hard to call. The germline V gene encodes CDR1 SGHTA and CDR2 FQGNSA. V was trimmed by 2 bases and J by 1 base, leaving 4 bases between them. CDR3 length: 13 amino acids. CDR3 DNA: TGTGCCAGCAGCTTATCACGCACAGATACGCAGTATTTT. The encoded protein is CASSLSRTDTQYF.

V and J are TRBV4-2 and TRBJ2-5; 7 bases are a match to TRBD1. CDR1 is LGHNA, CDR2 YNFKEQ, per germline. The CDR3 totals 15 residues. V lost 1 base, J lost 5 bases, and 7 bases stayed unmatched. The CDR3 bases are TGTGCCAGCAGCCAAGTTAAGAGGGGGCACGAGACCCAGTACTTC. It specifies CASSQVKRGHETQYF.

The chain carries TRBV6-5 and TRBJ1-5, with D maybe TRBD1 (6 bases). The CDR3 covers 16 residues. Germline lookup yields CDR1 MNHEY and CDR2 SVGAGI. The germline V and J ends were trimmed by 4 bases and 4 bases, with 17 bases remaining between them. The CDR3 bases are TGTGCCAGCAGTTCTCAAGGGCAGGGGAGAAATCAGCCCCAGCATTTT. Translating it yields CASSSQGQGRNQPQHF.

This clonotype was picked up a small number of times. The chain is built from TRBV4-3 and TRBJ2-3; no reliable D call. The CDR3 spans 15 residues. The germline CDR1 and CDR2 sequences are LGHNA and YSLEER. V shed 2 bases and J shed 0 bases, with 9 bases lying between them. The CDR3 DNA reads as TGCGCCAGCAGCCAATCCCCCCTCAGCACAGATACGCAGTATTTT. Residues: CASSQSPLSTDTQYF.

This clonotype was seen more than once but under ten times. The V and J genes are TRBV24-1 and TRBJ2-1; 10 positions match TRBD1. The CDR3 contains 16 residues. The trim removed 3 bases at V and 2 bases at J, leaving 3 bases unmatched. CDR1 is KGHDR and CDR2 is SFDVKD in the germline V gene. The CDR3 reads CATSDAGTGAYNEQFF. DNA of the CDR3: TGTGCCACCAGTGATGCCGGGACAGGGGCCTACAATGAGCAGTTCTTC.

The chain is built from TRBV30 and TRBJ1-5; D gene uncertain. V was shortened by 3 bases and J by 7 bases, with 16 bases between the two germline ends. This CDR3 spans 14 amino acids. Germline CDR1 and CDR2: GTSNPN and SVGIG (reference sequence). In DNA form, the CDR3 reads TGTGCCTGGAGACCACGCGGGAGGCGGCAGCCCCAGCATTTT. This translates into CAWRPRGRRQPQHF. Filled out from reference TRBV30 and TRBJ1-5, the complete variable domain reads SQTIHQWPATLVQPVGSPLSLECTVEGTSNPNLYWYRQAAGRGLQLLFYSVGIGQISSEVPQNLSASRPQDRQFILSSKKLLLSDSGFYLCAWRPRGRRQPQHFGDGTRLSIL.

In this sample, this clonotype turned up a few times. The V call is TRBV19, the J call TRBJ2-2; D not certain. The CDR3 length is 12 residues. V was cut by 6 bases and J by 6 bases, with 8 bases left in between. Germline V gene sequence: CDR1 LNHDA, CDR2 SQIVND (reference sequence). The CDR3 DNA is TGTGCCAGTAGATCGTCGGCCGGGGAGCTGTTTTTT. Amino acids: CASRSSAGELFF.